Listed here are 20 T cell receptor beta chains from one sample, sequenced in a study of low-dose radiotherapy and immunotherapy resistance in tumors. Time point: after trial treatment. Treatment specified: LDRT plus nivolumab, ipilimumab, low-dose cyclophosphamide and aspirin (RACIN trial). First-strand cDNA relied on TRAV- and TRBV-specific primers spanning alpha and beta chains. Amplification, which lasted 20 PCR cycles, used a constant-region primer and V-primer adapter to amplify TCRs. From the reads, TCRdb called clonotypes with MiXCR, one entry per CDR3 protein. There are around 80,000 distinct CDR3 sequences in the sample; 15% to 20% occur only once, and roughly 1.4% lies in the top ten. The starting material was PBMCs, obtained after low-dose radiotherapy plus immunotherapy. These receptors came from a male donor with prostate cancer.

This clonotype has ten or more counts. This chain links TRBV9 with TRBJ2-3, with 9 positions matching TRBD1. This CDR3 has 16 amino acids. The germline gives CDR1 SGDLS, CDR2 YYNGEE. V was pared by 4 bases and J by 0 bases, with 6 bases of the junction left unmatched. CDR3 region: CASSPGTGMSTDTQYF. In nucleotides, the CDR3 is TGTGCCAGCAGCCCGGGGACAGGGATGAGCACAGATACGCAGTATTTT.

The CDR3 region is CASSSTRDRYNEQYF. The CDR3 DNA is TGTGCCAGCAGCTCCACCCGCGATCGCTACAACGAGCAGTACTTC. The chain recombines TRBV7-9 with TRBJ2-7; unclear D gene. V lost 4 bases, J lost 5 bases, and 18 bases lay in between. The CDR3 covers 15 residues. Germline CDR1 SEHNR, CDR2 FQNEAQ (reference sequence). The full variable domain, rest sourced from reference TRBV7-9 and TRBJ2-7, is DTGVSQNPRHKITKRGQNVTFRCDPISEHNRLYWYRQTLGQGPEFLTYFQNEAQLEKSRLLSDRFSAERPKGSFSTLEIQRTEQGDSAMYLCASSSTRDRYNEQYFGPGTRLTVT.

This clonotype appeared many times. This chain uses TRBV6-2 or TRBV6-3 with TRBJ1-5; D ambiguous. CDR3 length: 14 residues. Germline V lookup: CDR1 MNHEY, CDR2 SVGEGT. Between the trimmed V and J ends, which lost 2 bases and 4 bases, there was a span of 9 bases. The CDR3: CASSYAPGNQPQHF. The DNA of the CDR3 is TGTGCCAGCAGTTACGCCCCGGGAAATCAGCCCCAGCATTTT.

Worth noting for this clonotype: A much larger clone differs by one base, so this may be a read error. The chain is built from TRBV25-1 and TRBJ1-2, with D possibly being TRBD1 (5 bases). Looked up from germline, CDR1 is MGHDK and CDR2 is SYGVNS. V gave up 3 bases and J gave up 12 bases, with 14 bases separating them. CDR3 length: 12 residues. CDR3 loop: CASSDAPGRHTF. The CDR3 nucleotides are TGTGCCAGCAGTGACGCTCCGGGACGCCACACCTTC.

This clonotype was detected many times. This CDR3 reads CSARDPLAVSTDTQYF. The CDR3 DNA is TGCAGTGCTAGAGATCCGCTAGCGGTTAGCACAGATACGCAGTATTTT. The chain has TRBV20-1 and TRBJ2-3, with 7 bases matching TRBD2. This CDR3 contains 16 residues. The germline gives CDR1 DFQATT, CDR2 SNEGSKA (reference sequence). Trimming removed 0 bases from V and 0 bases from J; junction bases left unmatched: 6.

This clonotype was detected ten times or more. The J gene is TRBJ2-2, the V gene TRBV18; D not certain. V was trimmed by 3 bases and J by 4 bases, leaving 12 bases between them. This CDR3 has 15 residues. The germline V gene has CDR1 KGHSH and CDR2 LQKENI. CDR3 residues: CASSPKASPTGELFF. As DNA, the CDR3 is TGTGCCAGCTCACCCAAGGCCAGCCCCACCGGGGAGCTGTTTTTT.

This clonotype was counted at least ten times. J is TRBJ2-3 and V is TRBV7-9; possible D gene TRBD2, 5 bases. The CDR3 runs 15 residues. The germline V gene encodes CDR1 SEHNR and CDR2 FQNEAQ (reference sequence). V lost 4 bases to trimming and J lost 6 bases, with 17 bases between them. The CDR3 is CASSYGPSGSDTQYF. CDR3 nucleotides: TGTGCCAGCAGCTATGGACCGAGCGGTTCGGATACGCAGTATTTT.

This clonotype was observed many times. This chain's CDR3 is CASKLGSGASTDTQYF. The CDR3 region has the DNA TGTGCCAGCAAACTAGGTAGCGGGGCCAGCACAGATACGCAGTATTTT. The chain uses TRBV12-3 or TRBV12-4 and TRBJ2-3; 8 bases are shared with TRBD2. The CDR3 covers 16 residues. With 7 bases clipped from V and 0 bases from J, the junction kept 9 bases outside the gene matches.

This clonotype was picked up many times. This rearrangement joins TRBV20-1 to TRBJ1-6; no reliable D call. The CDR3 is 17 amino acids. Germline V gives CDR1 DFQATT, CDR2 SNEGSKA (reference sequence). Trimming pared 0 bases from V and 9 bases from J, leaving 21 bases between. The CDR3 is CSARDPLSGVLSSPLHF. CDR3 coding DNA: TGCAGTGCTAGAGATCCCCTGTCCGGGGTATTGAGTTCACCCCTCCACTTT.

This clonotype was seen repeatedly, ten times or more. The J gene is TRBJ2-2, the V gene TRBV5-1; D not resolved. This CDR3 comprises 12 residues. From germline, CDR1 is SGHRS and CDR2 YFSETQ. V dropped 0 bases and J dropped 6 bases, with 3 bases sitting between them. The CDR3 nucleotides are TGCGCCAGCAGCTTGGCGGCCGGGGAGCTGTTTTTT. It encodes CASSLAAGELFF.

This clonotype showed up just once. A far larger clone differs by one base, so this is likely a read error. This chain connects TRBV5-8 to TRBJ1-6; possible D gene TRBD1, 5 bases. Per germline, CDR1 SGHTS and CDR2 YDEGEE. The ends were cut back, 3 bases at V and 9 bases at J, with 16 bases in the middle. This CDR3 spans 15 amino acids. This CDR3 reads CASSWGTTGGSPLHF. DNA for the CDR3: TGTGCCAGCAGCTGGGGGACTACAGGAGGTTCACCCCTCCACTTT.

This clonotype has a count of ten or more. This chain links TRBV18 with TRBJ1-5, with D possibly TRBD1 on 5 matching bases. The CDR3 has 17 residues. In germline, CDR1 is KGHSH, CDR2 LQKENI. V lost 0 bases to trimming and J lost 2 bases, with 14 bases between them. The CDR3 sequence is CASSPPGEQGRNQPQHF. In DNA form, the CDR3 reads TGTGCCAGCTCACCACCGGGGGAGCAGGGTCGCAATCAGCCCCAGCATTTT.

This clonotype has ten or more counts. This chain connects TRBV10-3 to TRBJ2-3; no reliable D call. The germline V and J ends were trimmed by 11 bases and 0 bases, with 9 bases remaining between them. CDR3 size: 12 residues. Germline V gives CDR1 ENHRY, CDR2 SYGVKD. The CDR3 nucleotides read TGTGCCGTTGCCCCTAGCACAGATACGCAGTATTTT. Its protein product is CAVAPSTDTQYF.

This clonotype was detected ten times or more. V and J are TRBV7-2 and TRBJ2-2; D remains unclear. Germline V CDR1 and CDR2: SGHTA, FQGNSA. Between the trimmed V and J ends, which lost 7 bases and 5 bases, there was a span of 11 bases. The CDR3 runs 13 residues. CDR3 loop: CASTIYTTGELFF. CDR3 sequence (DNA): TGTGCCAGCACCATATACACAACCGGGGAGCTGTTTTTT.

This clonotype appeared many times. The CDR3 reads CASSLDRATNEKLFF. CDR3 in DNA: TGTGCCAGCAGCTTAGACAGGGCAACTAATGAAAAACTGTTTTTT. The chain recombines TRBV7-9 with TRBJ1-4; D possibly corresponds to TRBD1 (6 bases). The V gene's germline CDR1 is SEHNR and CDR2 FQNEAQ (reference sequence). The CDR3 runs to 15 residues. Trimming pared 1 base from V and 0 bases from J, leaving 6 bases between.

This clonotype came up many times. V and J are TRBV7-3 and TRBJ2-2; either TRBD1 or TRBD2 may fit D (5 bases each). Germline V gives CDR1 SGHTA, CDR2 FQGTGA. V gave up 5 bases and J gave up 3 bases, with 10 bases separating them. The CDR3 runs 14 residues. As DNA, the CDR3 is TGTGCCAGCAGCGAGGGGTCGTACACCGGGGAGCTGTTTTTT. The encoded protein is CASSEGSYTGELFF.

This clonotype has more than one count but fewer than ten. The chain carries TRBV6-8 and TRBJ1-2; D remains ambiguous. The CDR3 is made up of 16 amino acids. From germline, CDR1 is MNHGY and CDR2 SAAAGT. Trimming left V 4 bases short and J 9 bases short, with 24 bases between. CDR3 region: CASSSIGRTFPYRYTF. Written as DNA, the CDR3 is TGTGCCAGCAGTTCTATCGGACGCACGTTCCCCTACCGCTACACCTTC.

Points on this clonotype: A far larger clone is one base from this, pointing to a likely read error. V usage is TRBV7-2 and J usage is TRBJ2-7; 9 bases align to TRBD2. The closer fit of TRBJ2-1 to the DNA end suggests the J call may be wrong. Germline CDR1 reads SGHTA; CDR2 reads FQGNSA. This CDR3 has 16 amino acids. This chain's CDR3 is CASSLGGSGRSNEQFF. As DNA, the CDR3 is TGTGCCAGCAGCTTAGGTGGTAGCGGGAGATCTAATGAGCAGTTCTTC.

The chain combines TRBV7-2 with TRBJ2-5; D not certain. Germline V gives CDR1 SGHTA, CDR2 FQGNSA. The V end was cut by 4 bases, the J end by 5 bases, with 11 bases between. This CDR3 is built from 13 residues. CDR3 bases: TGTGCCAGCAGCTACTCCTACCCCGAGACCCAGTACTTC. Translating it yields CASSYSYPETQYF.

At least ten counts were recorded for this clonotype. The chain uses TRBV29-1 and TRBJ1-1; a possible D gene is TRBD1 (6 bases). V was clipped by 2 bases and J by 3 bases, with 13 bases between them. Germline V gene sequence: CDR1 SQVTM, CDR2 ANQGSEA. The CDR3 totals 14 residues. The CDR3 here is CSVESGGTYTEAFF. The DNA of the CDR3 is TGCAGCGTTGAATCCGGTGGGACATACACTGAAGCTTTCTTT.